The 29 T cell receptor beta chains below were found in one sample sequenced in a study of blood T cell repertoires in COVID-19. The assay was immunoSEQ multiplex PCR, and TCRdb's table has in-frame clones only and misses some. The sample has about 120,000 clones; 75% to 90% are singletons. Input material: peripheral blood. These receptors originate from a human donor in a cohort sampled during active COVID-19.

The chain has TRBV12-3 or TRBV12-4 and TRBJ2-7, with 10 bases matching TRBD2. The CDR3 is 13 residues long. J gave up 6 bases and V 3 bases, and 2 bases lay outside the gene matches. The CDR3 region has the DNA TGTGCCAGCAGTTTTGGACTAGCGGCCGAGCAGTACTTC. Translation gives CASSFGLAAEQYF.

The chain links TRBV4-3 to TRBJ2-3, with a weak D call TRBD2 (5 bases). Trimming cost V 0 bases and J 5 bases, with 12 bases left between them. Germline V gene sequence: CDR1 LGHNA, CDR2 YSLEER. The CDR3 length is 15 residues. CDR3 coding DNA: TGCGCCAGCAGCCAAGAGCGAGGGTGGCGAGATACGCAGTATTTT. Residues: CASSQERGWRDTQYF.

The rearrangement links TRBV7-2 to TRBJ2-1; D call uncertain. The germline V gene encodes CDR1 SGHTA and CDR2 FQGNSA. This CDR3 has 12 residues. With 2 bases removed from V and 7 bases from J, the gap between germline ends came to 6 bases. CDR3 nucleotides: TGTGCCAGCAGCTTACGGGTTAATGAGCAGTTCTTC. Its translation is CASSLRVNEQFF. The whole variable domain, remainder taken from reference TRBV7-2 and TRBJ2-1, is GAGVSQSPSNKVTEKGKDVELRCDPISGHTALYWYRQSLGQGLEFLIYFQGNSAPDKSGLPSDRFSAERTGGSVSTLTIQRTQQEDSAVYLCASSLRVNEQFFGPGTRLTVL.

In this sample, this clone turned up once. The V and J genes are TRBV21-1 and TRBJ1-1; the table's D call, TRBD1, has no DNA check behind it. TRBV21-1 is a pseudogene. CDR3 length: 21 amino acids. CDR3 coding DNA: TGTGCCAGCAGCAAAGCGGGGGGGACAGGGGGAGATGAAGGGATGAACACTGAAGCTTTCTTT. Translation: CASSKAGGTGGDEGMNTEAFF.

The chain carries TRBV5-4 and TRBJ1-1, with D perhaps TRBD1 (6 bases). Germline V gene sequence: CDR1 SGHNT, CDR2 YYREEE (reference sequence). The V end lost 0 bases, the J end lost 0 bases, and 6 bases lay between the germline ends. This CDR3 contains 14 residues. CDR3 bases: TGTGCCAGCAGCTTGGGACAGGTGAACACTGAAGCTTTCTTT. Protein: CASSLGQVNTEAFF.

The CDR3 region is CASSQAIDRGEGYTF. The CDR3 region has the DNA TGCGCCAGCAGTCAGGCCATTGACAGGGGCGAGGGCTACACCTTC. The chain couples TRBV5-1 to TRBJ1-2, with 8 bases matching TRBD1. The CDR3 length is 15 residues. The ends lost 5 bases at V and 8 bases at J; junction bases unmatched: 14. From germline, CDR1 is SGHRS and CDR2 YFSETQ.

This clone was detected only once. This chain connects TRBV5-4 to TRBJ2-3; TRBD2 matches 12 bases. In germline, CDR1 is SGHNT, CDR2 YYREEE (reference sequence). The CDR3 covers 17 residues. Trimming at V came to 0 bases and at J to 1 base, leaving 3 bases not matched to a gene. The CDR3 loop is CASSLGLAGGGTDTQYF. In DNA, the CDR3 is TGTGCCAGCAGCTTGGGTCTAGCGGGGGGGGGCACAGATACGCAGTATTTT.

The V and J genes are TRBV3-1 (or the pseudogene TRBV3-2) and TRBJ1-6; D unresolved. CDR1 LGHDT and CDR2 YNNKEL come from the germline V gene (reference sequence). Trimming cost V 1 base and J 6 bases, with 7 bases left between them. The CDR3 totals 14 residues. In nucleotides, the CDR3 is TGTGCCAGCAGCCAAGTTTCGGTTAATTCACCCCTCCACTTT. It specifies CASSQVSVNSPLHF.

This clone was observed once. The chain recombines TRBV6-5 with TRBJ2-1; 9 bases map to TRBD1. The V gene end was trimmed by 3 bases and the J gene end by 6 bases; junction bases not matched to a gene: 3. CDR1 MNHEY and CDR2 SVGAGI come from the germline V gene. CDR3 size: 14 residues. The CDR3 DNA is TGTGCCAGCAGTTATGCGACAGGGGGCAATGAGCAGTTCTTC. This codes for CASSYATGGNEQFF.

This chain uses TRBV27 with TRBJ2-2; D is undetermined. Between the trimmed V and J ends, which lost 3 bases and 6 bases, there was a span of 8 bases. The germline gives CDR1 MNHEY, CDR2 SMNVEV (reference sequence). The CDR3 length is 13 residues. This CDR3 reads CASSFVVSGELFF. The CDR3 nucleotides are TGTGCCAGCAGTTTTGTAGTATCCGGGGAGCTGTTTTTT.

The chain has TRBV7-2 and TRBJ1-5, with D unclear. V shed 6 bases and J shed 5 bases, with 11 bases lying between them. The CDR3 loop spans 13 amino acids. Germline values: CDR1 SGHTA, CDR2 FQGNSA. CDR3 DNA sequence: TGTGCCAGCAGAAAGGCGGGCGATCAGCCCCAGCATTTT. Translation: CASRKAGDQPQHF.

CDR3 nucleotides: TGTGCCAGTGGGACAGGGGTGAGCACAGATACGCAGTATTTT. Amino acids: CASGTGVSTDTQYF. V gene TRBV6-5 combines with J gene TRBJ2-3, with TRBD1 identical over 10 bases. There are 14 residues in the CDR3. Germline assignment: CDR1 MNHEY and CDR2 SVGAGI. The V gene end was trimmed by 9 bases and the J gene end by 0 bases; junction bases not matched to a gene: 3.

The chain couples TRBV12-5 to TRBJ1-1; 7 bases fit TRBD1. The CDR3 sequence is 18 residues long. The junction had 19 bases not matched to a gene; V was cut back by 6 bases and J by 3 bases. The germline gives CDR1 LGHNT, CDR2 FRNRAP. The CDR3 loop is CASGPEGLAGGWDTEAFF. The CDR3 region has the DNA TGTGCTAGTGGCCCTGAAGGCCTGGCAGGGGGTTGGGACACTGAAGCTTTCTTT.

V is TRBV28 and J is TRBJ1-3; perhaps TRBD1 as D (5 bases). This CDR3 comprises 16 residues. Germline-derived CDR1 and CDR2 are MDHEN and SYDVKM. Trimming took off 0 bases at V and 1 base at J, with 10 bases between the two ends. DNA of the CDR3: TGTGCCAGCAGTTTATGGGGAGGGGCATCTGGAAACACCATATATTTT. It is translated as CASSLWGGASGNTIYF.

The chain recombines TRBV5-5 with TRBJ1-3; weak D call: TRBD1 (6 bases). CDR1 and CDR2 (germline): SGHKS, YYEKEE (reference sequence). The V and J ends lost 7 bases and 5 bases respectively, with 10 bases between them. The CDR3 length is 12 residues. The CDR3 loop reads CASAGARNTIYF. DNA for the CDR3: TGTGCCAGCGCGGGGGCTAGAAACACCATATATTTT.

The chain employs TRBV6-2 or TRBV6-3 and TRBJ1-1; D ambiguous. Trimming shortened V by 0 bases and J by 6 bases, and 8 bases separated the two germline ends. Germline CDR1 and CDR2: MNHEY and SVGEGT. The CDR3 spans 13 residues. The CDR3 bases are TGTGCCAGCAGTTACTCGGCACCCCCTGAAGCTTTCTTT. This translates into CASSYSAPPEAFF.

The chain employs TRBV9 and TRBJ1-6; weak D call: TRBD1 (5 bases). This CDR3 is built from 14 residues. Germline lookup yields CDR1 SGDLS and CDR2 YYNGEE. V shed 2 bases and J shed 8 bases, with 11 bases lying between them. The CDR3 loop reads CASSVGGEYSPLHF. DNA of the CDR3: TGTGCCAGCAGCGTGGGGGGGGAGTATTCACCCCTCCACTTT. Supplemented by reference TRBV9 and TRBJ1-6, the full variable domain reads DSGVTQTPKHLITATGQRVTLRCSPRSGDLSVYWYQQSLDQGLQFLIQYYNGEERAKGNILERFSAQQFPDLHSELNLSSLELGDSALYFCASSVGGEYSPLHFGNGTRLTVT.

The chain is built from TRBV23-1 and TRBJ2-7; possible D gene TRBD1, 5 bases. TRBV23-1 is classed as an ORF, of uncertain function. Trimming took 0 bases from V and 3 from J, leaving 18 bases between them. The CDR3 spans 17 residues. CDR3 protein: CASSQSLGPPAYYEQYF. CDR3 nucleotide sequence: TGCGCCAGCAGTCAATCCTTGGGGCCCCCCGCATACTACGAGCAGTACTTC.

The sample holds one count of this clone. This sequence joins TRBV7-6 and TRBJ2-1; 10 nucleotides align to TRBD1. The CDR3 runs to 15 residues. Germline V gene lookup returns CDR1 SGHVS and CDR2 FNYEAQ. The junction had 6 bases not matched to a gene; V was cut back by 5 bases and J by 5 bases. CDR3 nucleotides: TGTGCCAGCAGCCTCGGGACAGGGGTGGACAATGAGCAGTTCTTC. This encodes CASSLGTGVDNEQFF.

This clone turned up a few times. V usage is TRBV6-5 and J usage is TRBJ1-5; unclear D gene. V lost 6 bases to trimming and J lost 7 bases, with 10 bases between them. CDR3 length equals 12 residues. Germline values: CDR1 MNHEY, CDR2 SVGAGI. For the CDR3, the DNA is TGTGCCAGCAGAGACCCAGGCCAGCCCCAGCATTTT. Protein sequence: CASRDPGQPQHF.

The chain recombines TRBV2 with TRBJ2-2; D is perhaps TRBD1 (7 bases). The CDR3 has 15 residues. Trimming shortened V by 7 bases and J by 4 bases, and 16 bases separated the two germline ends. Germline values: CDR1 SNHLY, CDR2 FYNNEI. CDR3 amino acids: CASMGGQLLTGELFF. The CDR3 coding sequence is TGTGCCAGCATGGGGGGACAGCTACTCACCGGGGAGCTGTTTTTT.

This sequence joins TRBV7-9 and TRBJ2-1; perhaps TRBD2 as D (6 bases). The germline V gene encodes CDR1 SEHNR and CDR2 FQNEAQ (reference sequence). The CDR3 is made up of 15 amino acids. The germline V and J ends were trimmed by 5 bases and 5 bases, with 16 bases remaining between them. The CDR3 sequence is CASSLPRRGDNEQFF. The CDR3 DNA sequence: TGTGCCAGCAGCCTCCCACGGCGGGGAGACAATGAGCAGTTCTTC.

The table lists this clone with a count of one. J is TRBJ1-1 and V is TRBV19, with TRBD1 matching over 9 bases. Germline-derived CDR1 and CDR2 are LNHDA and SQIVND (reference sequence). This CDR3 has 14 residues. Trimming took 4 bases from V and 4 from J; bases not matched to a gene: 4. CDR3 sequence reads: CASSKTGGVTEAFF. The CDR3 nucleotides read TGTGCCAGTAGTAAGACAGGGGGGGTCACTGAAGCTTTCTTT.

The rearrangement uses TRBV29-1 and TRBJ1-1, with D perhaps matching TRBD1 (5 bases). Trimming took 5 bases from V and 5 from J, leaving 12 bases between them. Germline lookup yields CDR1 SQVTM and CDR2 ANQGSEA. CDR3 size: 12 residues. CDR3 amino acids: CSVRFGGTEAFF. The CDR3 coding sequence is TGCAGCGTTAGATTCGGGGGTACTGAAGCTTTCTTT.

The chain combines TRBV28 with TRBJ1-5; TRBD1 matches at 8 bases. Trimming removed 5 bases from V and 6 bases from J; junction bases left unmatched: 12. The CDR3 extends over 16 amino acids. From germline, CDR1 is MDHEN and CDR2 SYDVKM. CDR3 in DNA: TGTGCCAGCAGTCCTTCCGACAGGGGAGGGGGTCAGCCCCAGCATTTT. Protein: CASSPSDRGGGQPQHF. The full variable domain, in which reference TRBV28 and TRBJ1-5 provide the parts outside the CDR3, is DVKVTQSSRYLVKRTGEKVFLECVQDMDHENMFWYRQDPGLGLRLIYFSYDVKMKEKGDIPEGYSVSREKKERFSLILESASTNQTSMYLCASSPSDRGGGQPQHFGDGTRLSIL.

This chain connects TRBV5-1 to TRBJ1-3; 7 nucleotides line up with TRBD1. The CDR3 is 16 residues long. Germline assignment: CDR1 SGHRS and CDR2 YFSETQ. Losses at the gene ends were 3 bases for V and 0 bases for J; bases not matched to a gene: 6. The CDR3 loop reads CASSSGTANSGNTIYF. CDR3 DNA sequence: TGCGCCAGCAGCTCCGGGACAGCGAACTCTGGAAACACCATATATTTT.

V usage is TRBV18 and J usage is TRBJ2-3; 15 nucleotides agree with TRBD2. The ends lost 3 bases at V and 3 bases at J; junction bases unmatched: 7. Germline CDR1 KGHSH, CDR2 LQKENI. This CDR3 comprises 18 residues. CDR3 nucleotides: TGTGCCAGCTCACCGTACGGGACTAGCGGGGGGCATACAGATACGCAGTATTTT. Amino acid sequence: CASSPYGTSGGHTDTQYF.

The V and J genes are TRBV19 and TRBJ2-1; D gene unclear. Trimming left V 4 bases short and J 8 bases short, with 9 bases between. Per the germline V gene, CDR1 is LNHDA and CDR2 is SQIVND (reference sequence). This CDR3 region has 12 residues. The CDR3 coding sequence is TGTGCCAGTAGTACGAGAGGTCATGAGCAGTTCTTC. This encodes CASSTRGHEQFF.

This rearrangement joins TRBV5-4 to TRBJ2-5, with 10 nucleotides matching TRBD1. With 4 bases clipped from V and 4 bases from J, the junction kept 1 base outside the gene matches. This CDR3 region has 13 residues. Per the germline V gene, CDR1 is SGHNT and CDR2 is YYREEE (reference sequence). The CDR3 region is CASSGDRGETQYF. CDR3 nucleotides: TGTGCCAGCAGCGGGGACAGGGGAGAGACCCAGTACTTC.